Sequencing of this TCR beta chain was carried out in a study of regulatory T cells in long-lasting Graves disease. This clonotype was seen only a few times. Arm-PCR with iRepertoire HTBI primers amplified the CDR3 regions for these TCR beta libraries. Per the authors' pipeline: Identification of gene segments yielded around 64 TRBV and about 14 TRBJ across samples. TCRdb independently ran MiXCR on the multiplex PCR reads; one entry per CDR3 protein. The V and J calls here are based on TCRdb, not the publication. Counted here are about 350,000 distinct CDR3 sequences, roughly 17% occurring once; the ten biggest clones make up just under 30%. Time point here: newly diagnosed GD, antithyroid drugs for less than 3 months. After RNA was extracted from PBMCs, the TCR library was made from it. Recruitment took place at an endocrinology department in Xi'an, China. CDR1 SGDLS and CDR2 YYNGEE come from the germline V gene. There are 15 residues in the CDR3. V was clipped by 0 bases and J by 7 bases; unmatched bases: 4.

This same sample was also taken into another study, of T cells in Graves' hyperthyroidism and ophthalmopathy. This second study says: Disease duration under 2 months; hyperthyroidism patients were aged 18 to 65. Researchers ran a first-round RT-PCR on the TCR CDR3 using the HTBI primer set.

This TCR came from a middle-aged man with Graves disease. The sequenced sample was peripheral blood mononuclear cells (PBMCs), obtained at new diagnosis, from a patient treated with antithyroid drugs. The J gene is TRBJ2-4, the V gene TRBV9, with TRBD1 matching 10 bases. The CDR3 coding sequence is TGTGCCAGCAGCGTAGACGCGACAGGGGGCAACATTCAGTACTTC. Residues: CASSVDATGGNIQYF.